The following is a TCR beta chain sequence with its context. Its antigen is as yet unknown. Construction of TCR beta libraries relied on iRepertoire HTBI primers and on Arm-PCR targeting CDR3 regions. TCRdb passed the multiplex PCR reads through MiXCR, listing each CDR3 protein once. Of roughly 350,000 distinct CDR3 sequences listed, roughly 17% were seen once; the top ten hold approximately 30%. Regarding time point: newly diagnosed GD, antithyroid drugs for less than 3 months. With RNA extracted from PBMCs as input, the TCR library was made. Patients with Graves' disease were diagnosed by American Thyroid Association guidelines. With 0 bases clipped from V and 12 bases from J, the junction kept 4 bases outside the gene matches. Per the germline V gene, CDR1 is LNHNV and CDR2 is YYDKDF (reference sequence). The CDR3 sequence is 13 residues long. This entry comes from a study of regulatory T cells in long-lasting Graves disease.

Study observations and caveats: TRBV28, TRBJ1-2 and TRBJ2-5 were favored in persistent disease.

This sample was shared with a second study, whose subject was T cells in Graves' hyperthyroidism and ophthalmopathy.

This material consisted of peripheral blood mononuclear cells (PBMCs), taken at new diagnosis, from a patient treated with antithyroid drugs. The chain uses TRBV15 and TRBJ1-4; 7 positions agree with TRBD1. This TCR came from a man aged 40-49 years with Graves disease. The CDR3 sequence: CATSRDLGTELFF. The CDR3 region has the DNA TGTGCCACCAGCAGAGACCTCGGGACAGAACTGTTTTTT. Complete variable domain (other parts from reference TRBV15 and TRBJ1-4): DAMVIQNPRYQVTQFGKPVTLSCSQTLNHNVMYWYQQKSSQAPKLLFHYYDKDFNNEADTPDNFQSRRPNTSFCFLDIRSPGLGDTAMYLCATSRDLGTELFFGSGTQLSVL.